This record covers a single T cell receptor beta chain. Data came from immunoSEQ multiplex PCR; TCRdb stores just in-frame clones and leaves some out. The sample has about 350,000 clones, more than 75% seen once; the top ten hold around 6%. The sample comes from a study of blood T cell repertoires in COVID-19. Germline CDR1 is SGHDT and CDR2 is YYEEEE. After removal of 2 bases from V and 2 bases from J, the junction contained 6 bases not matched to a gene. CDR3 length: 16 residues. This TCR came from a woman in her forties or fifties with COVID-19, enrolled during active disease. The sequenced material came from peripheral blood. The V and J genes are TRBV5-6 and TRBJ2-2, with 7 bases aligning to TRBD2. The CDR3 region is CASSFTREGNTGELFF. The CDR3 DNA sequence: TGTGCCAGCAGCTTCACTAGGGAGGGAAACACCGGGGAGCTGTTTTTT.